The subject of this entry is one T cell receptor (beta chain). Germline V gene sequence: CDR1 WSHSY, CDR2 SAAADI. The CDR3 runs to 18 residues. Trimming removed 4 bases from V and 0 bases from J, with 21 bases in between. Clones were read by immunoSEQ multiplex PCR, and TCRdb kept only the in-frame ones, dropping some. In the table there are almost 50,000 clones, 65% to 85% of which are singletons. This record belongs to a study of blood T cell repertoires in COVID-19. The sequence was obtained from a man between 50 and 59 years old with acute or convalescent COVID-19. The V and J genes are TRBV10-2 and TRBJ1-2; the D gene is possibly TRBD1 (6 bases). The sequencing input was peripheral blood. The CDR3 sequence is CASSVGNPWTAANYGYTF. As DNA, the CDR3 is TGCGCCAGCAGTGTGGGAAACCCGTGGACAGCCGCTAACTATGGCTACACCTTC.